A selection of T cell receptor beta chains follows, all from one sample in a study of blood T cell repertoires in COVID-19. Clones were sequenced by immunoSEQ multiplex PCR, and TCRdb holds only the in-frame ones, with some missing. The sample lists roughly 190,000 clones; roughly four fifths were seen once. Input material: peripheral blood. These receptors were obtained from a middle-aged woman with acute or convalescent COVID-19. CDR3s include the opening cysteine and the closing phenylalanine or tryptophan. A D gene is named only where the DNA matches it firmly. The size entry is marked missing in some rows and otherwise reads once, few, many or a size class.

size	D	V	J	CDR3	DNA
.	TRBD1	TRBV14	TRBJ1-1	CASSHPGQSISNTEAFF	TGTGCCAGCAGCCACCCGGGACAGAGTATTTCGAACACTGAAGCTTTCTTT
.	.	TRBV5-1	TRBJ1-6	CASSLDPGSTPLHF	TGCGCCAGCAGCTTGGACCCTGGGAGTACACCCCTCCACTTT
.	.	TRBV20-1	TRBJ1-4	CSASSVSGVEKLFF	TGCAGTGCTAGTTCCGTCAGCGGGGTTGAAAAACTGTTTTTT
once	.	TRBV19	TRBJ1-5	CASRTQGYQPQHF	TGTGCCAGTAGAACCCAGGGGTATCAGCCCCAGCATTTT
.	.	TRBV7-9	TRBJ1-6	CASSSPQSPLHF	TGTGCCAGCAGCTCCCCCCAGTCCCCCCTCCACTTT
.	TRBD1	TRBV11-2	TRBJ2-5	CASSLGYSWGQGASETQYF	TGTGCCAGCAGCTTAGGATATAGTTGGGGACAGGGGGCATCAGAGACCCAGTACTTC
.	.	TRBV5-1	TRBJ2-6	CASSLEQFGANVLTF	TGCGCCAGCAGCTTGGAACAATTTGGGGCCAACGTCCTGACTTTC
.	TRBD2	TRBV30	TRBJ2-7	CAWSANSGSSYEQYF	TGTGCCTGGAGTGCCAATAGCGGGAGCTCCTACGAGCAGTACTTC
once	.	TRBV28	TRBJ2-4	CASSHSTREAKNIQYF	TGTGCCAGCAGCCATTCGACTAGAGAAGCCAAAAACATTCAGTACTTC
.	TRBD1	TRBV29-1	TRBJ1-1	CSADRGDTEAFF	TGCAGCGCTGACAGGGGGGACACTGAAGCTTTCTTT
.	TRBD1	TRBV9	TRBJ1-1	CASSVGGTGGTEAFF	TGTGCCAGCAGCGTAGGAGGGACAGGGGGGACTGAAGCTTTCTTT
.	TRBD2	TRBV28	TRBJ2-3	CASSLVAGMSDTQYF	TGTGCCAGCAGTTTAGTAGCGGGGATGTCAGATACGCAGTATTTT
.	TRBD1	TRBV27	TRBJ1-1	CASSAYRGTEAFF	TGTGCCAGCAGTGCCTACAGGGGGACTGAAGCTTTCTTT
.	.	TRBV20-1	TRBJ2-7	CSASWEKSVYEQYF	TGCAGTGCTAGTTGGGAGAAGAGCGTCTACGAGCAGTACTTC
few	.	TRBV6-5	TRBJ1-5	CASSPIGAGQPQHF	TGTGCCAGCAGTCCCATAGGGGCAGGCCAGCCCCAGCATTTT
once	TRBD2	TRBV5-6	TRBJ2-7	CASRAGGSYEQYF	TGTGCCAGCAGGGCGGGGGGTTCATACGAGCAGTACTTC
.	.	TRBV28	TRBJ1-5	CASSSIGADRQGPQHF	TGTGCCAGCAGTTCCATTGGGGCCGACCGACAAGGACCCCAGCATTTT
.	.	TRBV25-1	TRBJ1-2	CASSRGVGGYTF	TGTGCCAGCAGCCGGGGGGTAGGCGGCTACACCTTC
.	.	TRBV9	TRBJ2-7	CASSGDGAEQYF	TGTGCCAGCAGCGGCGATGGGGCCGAGCAGTACTTC
.	.	TRBV2	TRBJ2-7	CASSAQGYEQYF	TGTGCCAGCAGTGCACAGGGTTACGAGCAGTACTTC
few	.	TRBV4-1	TRBJ1-1	CAIYGRGEAFF	TGCGCCATCTACGGCCGGGGAGAAGCTTTCTTT
.	.	TRBV7-2	TRBJ2-3	CASSTGLASRNTDTQYF	TGTGCCAGCAGCACTGGATTGGCTAGCAGGAACACAGATACGCAGTATTTT
.	.	TRBV11-2	TRBJ1-3	CASSLEDSPESTIYF	TGTGCCAGCAGCTTAGAAGACAGCCCCGAGAGCACCATATATTTT
.	.	TRBV11-3	TRBJ2-1	CASSLRPNADEQFF	TGTGCCAGCAGCTTGAGGCCAAACGCGGATGAGCAGTTCTTC
.	TRBD1	TRBV6-5	TRBJ2-7	CASTRDRAYEQYF	TGTGCCAGCACCCGGGACAGGGCTTACGAGCAGTACTTC
.	.	TRBV29-1	TRBJ1-4	CSVKKQGINEKLFF	TGCAGCGTAAAAAAACAGGGAATTAATGAAAAACTGTTTTTT
few	.	TRBV5-1	TRBJ1-2	CASSGQGTGYTF	TGCGCCAGCAGCGGCCAGGGAACAGGCTACACCTTC
.	.	TRBV27	TRBJ1-6	CASSRYGSSFNSPLHF	TGTGCCAGCAGTCGCTACGGGTCCTCTTTTAATTCACCCCTCCACTTT
.	.	TRBV7-8	TRBJ1-2	CASSLANRDGYTF	TGTGCCAGCAGCTTAGCGAACAGGGATGGCTACACCTTC
.	TRBD2	TRBV2	TRBJ2-3	CASSAAAGFSDTQYF	TGTGCCAGCAGTGCGGCAGCGGGGTTCTCAGATACGCAGTATTTT
once	TRBD2	TRBV5-1	TRBJ2-3	CASSLGTSGETQYF	TGCGCCAGCAGCTTGGGGACTAGCGGGGAAACGCAGTATTTT
once	TRBD2	TRBV6-2/TRBV6-3	TRBJ2-1	CASSLTRTSGGKQFF	TGTGCCAGCAGTCTTACCCGAACTAGCGGGGGTAAGCAGTTCTTC
.	.	TRBV30	TRBJ1-4	CAWSVLSEGLNEKLFF	TGTGCCTGGAGTGTGTTATCTGAGGGATTAAATGAAAAACTGTTTTTT